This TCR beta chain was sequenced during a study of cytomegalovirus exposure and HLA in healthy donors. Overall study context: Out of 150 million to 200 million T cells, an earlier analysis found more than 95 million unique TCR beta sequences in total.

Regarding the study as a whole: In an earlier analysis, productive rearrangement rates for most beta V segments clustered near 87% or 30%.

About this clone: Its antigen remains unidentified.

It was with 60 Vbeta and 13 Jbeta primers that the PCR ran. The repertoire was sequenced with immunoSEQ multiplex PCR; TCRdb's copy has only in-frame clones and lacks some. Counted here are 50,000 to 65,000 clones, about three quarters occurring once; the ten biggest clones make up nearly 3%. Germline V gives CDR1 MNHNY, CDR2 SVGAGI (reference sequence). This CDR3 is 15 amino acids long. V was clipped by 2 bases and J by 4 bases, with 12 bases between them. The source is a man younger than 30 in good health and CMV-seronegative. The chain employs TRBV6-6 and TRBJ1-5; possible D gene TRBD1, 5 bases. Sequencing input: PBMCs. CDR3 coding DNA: TGTGCCAGCAGTTACCGAAGACAGCAAAATCAGCCCCAGCATTTT. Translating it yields CASSYRRQQNQPQHF.